This passage covers 31 T cell receptor beta chains from one sample sequenced in a study of cytomegalovirus exposure and HLA in healthy donors. A multiplex PCR was run with 60 Vbeta primers and 13 Jbeta primers. The protocol was immunoSEQ multiplex PCR, while the TCRdb copy is restricted to in-frame clones and leaves out a portion. The data show under 150,000 clones, with roughly 82% seen just once and 1.2% held by the top ten. The specimen was PBMCs. These receptors were obtained from a boy younger than 18 in good health and CMV-seronegative.

This CDR3 is CASSSSNSYEQYF. Here the CDR3 DNA reads TGTGCCAGCAGCTCTAGCAACTCCTACGAGCAGTACTTC. The chain is built from TRBV7-7 and TRBJ2-7; the D gene is possibly TRBD2 (5 bases). This CDR3 has 13 amino acids. The germline V and J ends were trimmed by 4 bases and 0 bases, with 7 bases remaining between them. CDR1 and CDR2 (germline): SSHAT, FNYEAQ (reference sequence).

This clone has just a few counts. The V and J genes are TRBV5-4 and TRBJ2-7, with TRBD2 matching 8 bases. The germline V gene has CDR1 SGHNT and CDR2 YYREEE (reference sequence). V lost 4 bases to trimming and J lost 0 bases; unmatched junction nucleotides: 15. The CDR3 sequence is 18 residues long. The CDR3 coding sequence is TGTGCCAGCAGCCTCGGAGGAGCGGGAGTAGGGGGCTCCTACGAGCAGTACTTC. Translating gives CASSLGGAGVGGSYEQYF.

This clone showed up just once. The J gene is TRBJ2-7, the V gene TRBV29-1; 11 bases are shared with TRBD2. The CDR3 is 16 amino acids. The V gene end was trimmed by 0 bases and the J gene end by 5 bases; junction bases not matched to a gene: 9. CDR1 and CDR2 (germline): SQVTM, ANQGSEA. The CDR3 sequence: CSVEDLGLAGGHEQYF. CDR3 DNA: TGCAGCGTTGAAGATCTTGGGCTAGCGGGAGGTCACGAGCAGTACTTC.

The V and J genes are TRBV27 and TRBJ2-3, with TRBD2 matching over 9 bases. The CDR3 is 16 amino acids. CDR1 and CDR2 (germline): MNHEY, SMNVEV (reference sequence). The ends lost 4 bases at V and 2 bases at J; junction bases unmatched: 7. CDR3 protein: CASSSQLAGLTDTQYF. The CDR3 DNA reads TGTGCCAGCAGTTCCCAACTAGCGGGCCTCACAGATACGCAGTATTTT.

The rearrangement uses TRBV7-9 and TRBJ1-3; 8 bases align to TRBD1. Germline V CDR1 and CDR2: SEHNR, FQNEAQ (reference sequence). Losses at the gene ends were 4 bases for V and 2 bases for J; bases not matched to a gene: 7. This CDR3 is 16 amino acids long. The DNA of the CDR3 is TGTGCCAGCAGCTCTTCGACAGGGGAGGCTGGAAACACCATATATTTT. Its translation: CASSSSTGEAGNTIYF.

The CDR3 DNA sequence: TGTGCCAGCAGCTTAACAGCAGATACGCAGTATTTT. Its protein is CASSLTADTQYF. The gene calls are TRBV5-6 and TRBJ2-3; unclear D gene. The CDR3 has 12 residues. Germline CDR1 is SGHDT and CDR2 is YYEEEE. The ends were cut back, 2 bases at V and 4 bases at J, with 5 bases in the middle.

The V and J genes are TRBV2 and TRBJ2-1, with D possibly TRBD1 on 5 matching bases. This CDR3 has 15 amino acids. The germline CDR1 and CDR2 sequences are SNHLY and FYNNEI. V lost 5 bases, J lost 0 bases, and 11 bases lay in between. CDR3 sequence (DNA): TGTGCCAGCAGTTACGACAGAAGCTCCTACAATGAGCAGTTCTTC. Its protein is CASSYDRSSYNEQFF.

V gene TRBV6-5 combines with J gene TRBJ2-1, with 11 positions matching TRBD2. The CDR3 contains 16 residues. Germline lookup yields CDR1 MNHEY and CDR2 SVGAGI. The V and J ends lost 2 bases and 5 bases, in that order; junction bases with no gene match: 5. CDR3 nucleotides: TGTGCCAGCAGTTACCGGGGACTAGCGGATAACAATGAGCAGTTCTTC. Translating it yields CASSYRGLADNNEQFF.

The chain joins TRBV7-6 to TRBJ2-5; D may be TRBD2 (5 bases). CDR3 length: 17 residues. Germline lookup yields CDR1 SGHVS and CDR2 FNYEAQ. The V end lost 1 base, the J end lost 0 bases, and 15 bases lay between the germline ends. The CDR3 DNA reads TGTGCCAGCAGCTTAGGTGATCCTTGGCGGGACCAAGAGACCCAGTACTTC. Protein: CASSLGDPWRDQETQYF. Based on the CDR3 plus reference TRBV7-6 and TRBJ2-5, the full variable domain is GAGVSQSPRYKVTKRGQDVALRCDPISGHVSLYWYRQALGQGPEFLTYFNYEAQQDKSGLPNDRFSAERPEGSISTLTIQRTEQRDSAMYRCASSLGDPWRDQETQYFGPGTRLLVL.

V usage is TRBV5-6 and J usage is TRBJ2-1; possibly TRBD2 for D (7 bases). Germline CDR1 SGHDT, CDR2 YYEEEE. This CDR3 has 16 residues. Trimming took off 4 bases at V and 7 bases at J, with 21 bases between the two ends. The CDR3 loop is CASSVGGAFLSNEQFF. CDR3 sequence (DNA): TGTGCCAGCAGCGTAGGGGGGGCTTTCCTCTCAAATGAGCAGTTCTTC.

This chain uses TRBV27 with TRBJ2-3; 16 nucleotides agree with TRBD2. Germline CDR1 and CDR2: MNHEY and SMNVEV (reference sequence). The CDR3 is 19 residues long. V shed 5 bases and J 3 bases; nucleotides not matched to a gene: 11. CDR3: CASSHSGLAGGPGTDTQYF. CDR3 coding DNA: TGTGCCAGCAGTCACTCGGGACTAGCGGGAGGGCCCGGGACAGATACGCAGTATTTT.

This clone occurred a few times. This chain links TRBV14 with TRBJ2-7; 8 bases agree with TRBD2. This CDR3 comprises 15 residues. Germline V gene sequence: CDR1 SGHDN, CDR2 FVKESK. The J segment lost 0 bases and the V segment lost 5 bases, leaving 6 bases of the junction unmatched. CDR3: CASSYLTSGSYEQYF. CDR3 DNA: TGTGCCAGCAGCTACCTCACTAGCGGCTCCTACGAGCAGTACTTC.

V and J are TRBV9 and TRBJ1-4; D is possibly TRBD1 (5 bases). Trimming left V 4 bases short and J 2 bases short, with 18 bases between. The CDR3 length is 17 residues. Germline V gene sequence: CDR1 SGDLS, CDR2 YYNGEE. DNA for the CDR3: TGTGCCAGCAGCCCTCGTCCCAAGGGGAGGACTAATGAAAAACTGTTTTTT. It encodes CASSPRPKGRTNEKLFF.

CDR3 loop: CAWTTGAATQYF. The CDR3 DNA reads as TGTGCCTGGACGACAGGAGCGGCGACCCAGTACTTC. The chain employs TRBV30 and TRBJ2-5; tentatively, D is TRBD1 (6 bases). The V gene lost 4 bases and the J gene lost 7 bases, with 13 bases spanning the gap. Germline CDR1 is GTSNPN and CDR2 is SVGIG (reference sequence). There are 12 residues in the CDR3.

The V and J genes are TRBV7-2 and TRBJ2-5; a possible D gene is TRBD1 (6 bases). This CDR3 is 14 amino acids long. V was clipped by 5 bases and J by 3 bases, with 13 bases between them. The V gene's germline CDR1 is SGHTA and CDR2 FQGNSA. The CDR3 bases are TGTGCCAGCAGCCCCCGAGGGGGAGAAGAGACCCAGTACTTC. Translating it yields CASSPRGGEETQYF.

V usage is TRBV6-5 and J usage is TRBJ1-5, with unresolved D. The CDR3 runs 15 residues. Germline V gives CDR1 MNHEY, CDR2 SVGAGI. V was clipped by 10 bases and J by 0 bases, with 16 bases between them. CDR3 nucleotides: TGTGCCACTCACCAGGCTACCTCTAGCAATCAGCCCCAGCATTTT. Amino acid sequence: CATHQATSSNQPQHF.

The chain joins TRBV15 to TRBJ2-1, with 7 nucleotides matching TRBD1. Trimming removed 0 bases from V and 5 bases from J; junction bases left unmatched: 4. CDR3 length equals 15 residues. The germline CDR1 and CDR2 sequences are LNHNV and YYDKDF (reference sequence). The CDR3 spells CATSREDRSDNEQFF. For the CDR3, the DNA is TGTGCCACCAGCAGAGAGGACAGGTCAGACAATGAGCAGTTCTTC.

This chain uses TRBV12-5 with TRBJ2-1; a possible D gene is TRBD2 (5 bases). Germline V gene sequence: CDR1 LGHNT, CDR2 FRNRAP. V dropped 3 bases and J dropped 8 bases, with 8 bases sitting between them. The CDR3 spans 12 residues. The CDR3 DNA is TGTGCTAGTGGTTTTGGGCGGGATGAGCAGTTCTTC. Translating gives CASGFGRDEQFF.

V gene TRBV19 combines with J gene TRBJ2-1, with 10 bases matching TRBD2. The CDR3 contains 15 residues. J was trimmed by 0 bases and V by 5 bases; bases with no gene match: 1. CDR1 is LNHDA, CDR2 SQIVND, per germline (reference sequence). DNA of the CDR3: TGTGCCAGTAGTGCTAGCGGGAGCTCCTACAATGAGCAGTTCTTC. Amino acids: CASSASGSSYNEQFF.

The chain combines TRBV4-2 with TRBJ1-2; the D is unclear. Trimming left V 5 bases short and J 8 bases short, with 15 bases between. Germline CDR1 LGHNA, CDR2 YNFKEQ. There are 13 residues in the CDR3. The CDR3: CASSADSGRGYTF. The CDR3, as DNA: TGTGCCAGCAGCGCCGACTCCGGAAGGGGCTACACCTTC.

The chain combines TRBV30 with TRBJ2-5, with TRBD1 matching over 7 bases. Germline CDR1 reads GTSNPN; CDR2 reads SVGIG (reference sequence). The CDR3 loop spans 14 amino acids. With V trimmed by 5 bases and J by 3 bases, 9 bases remained unmatched. In DNA, the CDR3 is TGTGCCTGGCTCGAGAGGGGGCTGGAAGAGACCCAGTACTTC. It yields the protein CAWLERGLEETQYF.

V is TRBV5-4 and J is TRBJ2-3, with D possibly TRBD2 on 6 matching bases. Trimming left V 6 bases short and J 1 base short, with 18 bases between. CDR1 is SGHNT and CDR2 is YYREEE in the germline V gene (reference sequence). The CDR3 spans 16 residues. CDR3: CASNRDSGPRTDTQYF. The CDR3 nucleotides read TGTGCCAGCAACCGGGACTCCGGTCCCCGCACAGATACGCAGTATTTT.

The count of this clone is one. CDR3 sequence (DNA): TGTGCCATCAGTGAGCCGAGGGCTGGCTCCTACAATGAGCAGTTCTTC. This encodes CAISEPRAGSYNEQFF. This chain links TRBV10-3 with TRBJ2-1, with D tentatively TRBD2 (5 bases). V lost 2 bases and J lost 0, with 11 bases in between. Germline V gene lookup returns CDR1 ENHRY and CDR2 SYGVKD. The CDR3 contains 16 residues.

The J gene is TRBJ1-3, the V gene TRBV7-2; 10 positions agree with TRBD1. Germline loops: CDR1 SGHTA, CDR2 FQGNSA. The CDR3 runs 17 residues. V lost 0 bases to trimming and J lost 3 bases; unmatched junction nucleotides: 5. Here the CDR3 reads CASSLAGQGQFGNTIYF. CDR3 in DNA: TGTGCCAGCAGCTTAGCGGGACAGGGGCAGTTTGGAAACACCATATATTTT.

This chain links TRBV7-6 with TRBJ2-7; D gene uncertain. V shed 1 base and J shed 4 bases, with 11 bases lying between them. Germline V CDR1 and CDR2: SGHVS, FNYEAQ. This CDR3 region has 14 residues. This CDR3 reads CASSLGQSHYEQYF. For the CDR3, the DNA is TGTGCCAGCAGCTTAGGGCAATCCCATTACGAGCAGTACTTC.

The rearrangement joins TRBV6-6 to TRBJ1-2, with D unresolved. Germline V gene data show CDR1 as MNHNY and CDR2 as SVGAGI (reference sequence). Trimming stripped 11 bases from V and 4 bases from J, with 8 bases between. The CDR3 extends over 10 amino acids. CDR3 in amino acids: CAVNSYGYTF. Here the CDR3 DNA reads TGTGCCGTTAACAGCTATGGCTACACCTTC.

V usage is TRBV27 and J usage is TRBJ2-1; no clear D gene. This CDR3 region has 14 residues. V was pared by 0 bases and J by 3 bases, with 6 bases between. In germline, CDR1 is MNHEY, CDR2 SMNVEV (reference sequence). CDR3 bases: TGTGCCAGCAGTTTATCGGGCAACTACAATGAGCAGTTCTTC. It yields the protein CASSLSGNYNEQFF.

The chain combines TRBV6-1 with TRBJ1-2; D is ambiguous. This CDR3 comprises 15 residues. With 3 bases removed from V and 0 bases from J, the gap between germline ends came to 11 bases. The germline gives CDR1 MNHNS, CDR2 SASEGT. CDR3: CASSDYSLPNYGYTF. CDR3 sequence (DNA): TGTGCCAGCAGTGACTACAGCCTCCCTAACTATGGCTACACCTTC.

The chain recombines TRBV30 with TRBJ1-3, with a possible D match to TRBD1 (6 bases). The germline gives CDR1 GTSNPN, CDR2 SVGIG (reference sequence). V lost 5 bases and J lost 4, with 12 bases in between. The CDR3 length is 13 residues. The CDR3 reads CAWYRDIGNTIYF. In DNA, the CDR3 is TGTGCCTGGTACCGGGACATAGGAAACACCATATATTTT.

This sequence joins TRBV29-1 and TRBJ2-2, with D tentatively TRBD1 (6 bases). The CDR3 consists of 13 residues. The germline gives CDR1 SQVTM, CDR2 ANQGSEA. With 3 bases removed from V and 3 bases from J, the gap between germline ends came to 8 bases. The CDR3 DNA reads TGCAGCGTTGATCACAGGGACACCGGGGAGCTGTTTTTT. Its translation: CSVDHRDTGELFF.

This clone was detected only once. The V and J genes are TRBV30 and TRBJ2-7; no clear D. CDR1 and CDR2 (germline): GTSNPN, SVGIG (reference sequence). The CDR3 extends over 12 amino acids. Trimming cost V 2 bases and J 0 bases, with 5 bases left between them. The CDR3, as DNA: TGTGCCTGGAGTACGAGCTCCTACGAGCAGTACTTC. This translates into CAWSTSSYEQYF.